The rows below give T cell receptor beta chains drawn from one sample of a study of identical twins. TCRdb reanalysed the 5' RACE reads using MiXCR and keeps one entry per CDR3 protein. The repertoire holds hundreds of thousands of distinct CDR3 sequences, with around 6% as singletons. Sequencing input: naive T cells sorted from blood. The receptor set was obtained from a man younger than 35 in good health. Both conserved end residues are part of each CDR3. Each record gives: V gene, J gene, D gene, clone size, CDR3 DNA, CDR3 protein. A D gene is named only where the DNA matches it firmly. Size is omitted from some rows. Given values are once, few, many or a class for expanded clones.

V: TRBV27; J: TRBJ2-1; D: TRBD2; size: NA; DNA: TGTGCCAGCAGTCCCCCCCCGGGACTAGCGGACAATGAGCAGTTCTTC; CDR3: CASSPPPGLADNEQFF
V: TRBV12-5; J: TRBJ2-1; D: NA; size: many; DNA: TGTGCTAGTGGTGGGGAAGTAAAGCAGTTCTTC; CDR3: CASGGEVKQFF
V: TRBV30; J: TRBJ2-2; D: NA; size: NA; DNA: TGTGCCTGGAGTTTGGGTAGCGGGGAGCTGTTTTTT; CDR3: CAWSLGSGELFF
V: TRBV3-1; J: TRBJ2-1; D: TRBD2; size: many; DNA: TGTGCCAGCAGCCAGCCTAGCGGGAATCTCTACAATGAGCAGTTCTTC; CDR3: CASSQPSGNLYNEQFF
V: TRBV29-1; J: TRBJ1-2; D: NA; size: many; DNA: TGCAGCGTTGATCCGGGCTACACCTTC; CDR3: CSVDPGYTF
V: TRBV6-1; J: TRBJ1-5; D: NA; size: few; DNA: TGTGCCAGTTGGGTTCACGATCAGCCCCAGCATTTT; CDR3: CASWVHDQPQHF
V: TRBV29-1; J: TRBJ2-1; D: TRBD2; size: NA; DNA: TGCAGCGTGGGACTAGCGGGCTTAGAGCAGTTCTTC; CDR3: CSVGLAGLEQFF
V: TRBV24-1; J: TRBJ2-3; D: NA; size: NA; DNA: TGTGCCACCAGGGACTCAAAGCGAAGGGACACAGATACGCAGTATTTT; CDR3: CATRDSKRRDTDTQYF
V: TRBV12-3/TRBV12-4; J: TRBJ1-4; D: TRBD1; size: NA; DNA: TGTGCCAGCACCAACAGGGGAACTAATGAAAAACTGTTTTTT; CDR3: CASTNRGTNEKLFF
V: TRBV12-3/TRBV12-4; J: TRBJ2-2; D: NA; size: many; DNA: TGTGCCAGCACCGGGGACACCGGGGAGCTGTTTTTT; CDR3: CASTGDTGELFF
V: TRBV27; J: TRBJ2-2; D: NA; size: many; DNA: TGTGCCAGCAGTTTAGCGGTCGGGGAGCTGTTTTTT; CDR3: CASSLAVGELFF
V: TRBV12-3/TRBV12-4; J: TRBJ2-1; D: NA; size: many; DNA: TGTGCCAGCTACAGAGATTACAATGAGCAGTTCTTC; CDR3: CASYRDYNEQFF
V: TRBV20-1; J: TRBJ2-1; D: NA; size: few; DNA: TGCAGTGCTAGAATTGGGTCAGGTCAGTTCTTC; CDR3: CSARIGSGQFF
V: TRBV5-5; J: TRBJ2-3; D: TRBD2; size: many; DNA: TGTGCCAGCAGCAACCTAGCGGGAGCTGGATCAGATACGCAGTATTTT; CDR3: CASSNLAGAGSDTQYF
V: TRBV10-3; J: TRBJ2-3; D: TRBD2; size: few; DNA: TGTGCCATCAGGGACCCTAGCGGGAGGGCCCTCCCAGATACGCAGTATTTT; CDR3: CAIRDPSGRALPDTQYF
V: TRBV4-3; J: TRBJ2-7; D: TRBD2; size: NA; DNA: TGCGCCAGCAGCCAAGTAATTGGTCTAGCGGACTACGAGCAGTACTTC; CDR3: CASSQVIGLADYEQYF
V: TRBV28; J: TRBJ2-7; D: NA; size: many; DNA: TGTGCCAGCAGCCACTACGAGCAGTACTTC; CDR3: CASSHYEQYF
V: TRBV6-1; J: TRBJ2-1; D: NA; size: many; DNA: TGTGCCAGCACTGAGGACAGCCCTCCCTACAATGAGCAGTTCTTC; CDR3: CASTEDSPPYNEQFF
V: TRBV6-1; J: TRBJ1-2; D: NA; size: NA; DNA: TGTGCCAGCAGGGTGGACGCTAACTATGGCTACACCTTC; CDR3: CASRVDANYGYTF
V: TRBV7-9; J: TRBJ2-1; D: TRBD1; size: many; DNA: TGTGCCAGCAGCGGATGGGACAGGGCCAATGAGCAGTTCTTC; CDR3: CASSGWDRANEQFF
V: TRBV29-1; J: TRBJ1-1; D: NA; size: few; DNA: TGCAGCGTTGAAGAAGCCAGTCCGGAAAAAGAAGCTTTCTTT; CDR3: CSVEEASPEKEAFF
V: TRBV20-1; J: TRBJ1-2; D: NA; size: many; DNA: TGCAGTGCTAGAGGCGGAGGGGGGTTAAGTCGCTATGGCTACACCTTC; CDR3: CSARGGGGLSRYGYTF
V: TRBV12-3/TRBV12-4; J: TRBJ2-2; D: NA; size: few; DNA: TGTGCCAGCAGTTTTTCCATAGCGGAGGTGAACACCGGGGAGCTGTTTTTT; CDR3: CASSFSIAEVNTGELFF
V: TRBV4-3; J: TRBJ2-7; D: TRBD1; size: many; DNA: TGCGCCAGCAGCCAAGGGGACAGGGTCTACGAGCAGTACTTC; CDR3: CASSQGDRVYEQYF
V: TRBV28; J: TRBJ2-7; D: NA; size: few; DNA: TGTGCCAGCAGTTTGGGCCAGATATTCTACGAGCAGTACTTC; CDR3: CASSLGQIFYEQYF
V: TRBV29-1; J: TRBJ1-1; D: NA; size: NA; DNA: TGCAGCGTTGATTTAGAGGGAAACACTGAAGCTTTCTTT; CDR3: CSVDLEGNTEAFF
V: TRBV5-1; J: TRBJ2-7; D: TRBD2; size: many; DNA: TGCGCCAGCAGCCGCGGACTAGCGGGAGAGGCGGGTGAGCAGTACTTC; CDR3: CASSRGLAGEAGEQYF
V: TRBV7-2; J: TRBJ2-5; D: NA; size: many; DNA: TGTGCCAGCAGCTTAGCGAGGTCGGAGACCCAGTACTTC; CDR3: CASSLARSETQYF
V: TRBV12-3/TRBV12-4; J: TRBJ2-7; D: TRBD2; size: many; DNA: TGTGCCAGCAGTTGGGGACTAGCGGGAAAGGGCGAGCAGTACTTC; CDR3: CASSWGLAGKGEQYF
V: TRBV20-1; J: TRBJ2-1; D: NA; size: many; DNA: TGCAGTGCTAGAGATCAATTCGGAAGGCCCAGCTCCTACAATGAGCAGTTCTTC; CDR3: CSARDQFGRPSSYNEQFF
V: TRBV11-2; J: TRBJ2-1; D: TRBD2; size: NA; DNA: TGTGCCAGCAGCTCCCTAGGACTAGCGGGAGGGCCTGGTGAGCAGTTCTTC; CDR3: CASSSLGLAGGPGEQFF
V: TRBV20-1; J: TRBJ2-1; D: NA; size: many; DNA: TGCAGTGCTAGGGAACCGGGACCCTGGAATGAGCAGTTCTTC; CDR3: CSAREPGPWNEQFF
V: TRBV5-1; J: TRBJ2-2; D: NA; size: many; DNA: TGTGCCAGCAGCTTGGCTGACACCGGGGAGCTGTTTTTT; CDR3: CASSLADTGELFF
V: TRBV5-6; J: TRBJ2-6; D: NA; size: NA; DNA: TGTGCCAGCATCAGTTCCCCTGGGGCCAACGTCCTGACTTTC; CDR3: CASISSPGANVLTF
V: TRBV29-1; J: TRBJ2-1; D: NA; size: many; DNA: TGCAGCGCCGGGGCGGTTCGGGGCTCCTACAATGAGCAGTTCTTC; CDR3: CSAGAVRGSYNEQFF
V: TRBV5-1; J: TRBJ2-5; D: NA; size: many; DNA: TGCGCCAGCAGCTTGGGTGGGACTTCCGTTGGACAGACCCAGTACTTC; CDR3: CASSLGGTSVGQTQYF
V: TRBV5-1; J: TRBJ1-5; D: NA; size: NA; DNA: TGCGCCAGCAGCCCCCGACGGCCCAATCAGCCCCAGCATTTT; CDR3: CASSPRRPNQPQHF
V: TRBV5-5; J: TRBJ2-5; D: NA; size: few; DNA: TGTGCCAGCAGCTTCCGTTTGCCGGGTCCCCAAGAGACCCAGTACTTC; CDR3: CASSFRLPGPQETQYF
V: TRBV24-1; J: TRBJ2-3; D: NA; size: many; DNA: TGTGCCACCAGTGATTTGACGGGGACAGATACGCAGTATTTT; CDR3: CATSDLTGTDTQYF
V: TRBV7-9; J: TRBJ2-1; D: NA; size: NA; DNA: TGTGCCAGCAGCCCCCAGAGGGGCGGCTCCTACAATGAGCAGTTCTTC; CDR3: CASSPQRGGSYNEQFF
V: TRBV24-1; J: TRBJ2-3; D: TRBD2; size: many; DNA: TGTGCCACCAGTCCTAGCGGAAGCACAGATACGCAGTATTTT; CDR3: CATSPSGSTDTQYF
V: TRBV18; J: TRBJ1-2; D: NA; size: NA; DNA: TGTGCCAGCTCACCACCCGACAGGACCTATGGCTACACCTTC; CDR3: CASSPPDRTYGYTF
V: TRBV10-3; J: TRBJ2-4; D: NA; size: many; DNA: TGTGCCATCAGTGGGGACAACGGTGACATTCAGTACTTC; CDR3: CAISGDNGDIQYF
V: TRBV24-1; J: TRBJ2-1; D: NA; size: few; DNA: TGTGCCACCAACCAGGCAGACAATGAGCAGTTCTTC; CDR3: CATNQADNEQFF
V: TRBV5-1; J: TRBJ2-1; D: TRBD2; size: few; DNA: TGCGCCAGCAGCACAGCACCTCCGGGACTAGTTGGCGATGAGCAGTTCTTC; CDR3: CASSTAPPGLVGDEQFF
V: TRBV10-3; J: TRBJ2-3; D: TRBD2; size: few; DNA: TGTGCCATCAGTGACCATAAACTAGCGGGAAACGGCACAGATACGCAGTATTTT; CDR3: CAISDHKLAGNGTDTQYF
V: TRBV12-3/TRBV12-4; J: TRBJ2-7; D: TRBD2; size: many; DNA: TGTGCCAGCAGTTTATTAGCGGGGAAGGACCACTACGAGCAGTACTTC; CDR3: CASSLLAGKDHYEQYF
V: TRBV29-1; J: TRBJ1-1; D: NA; size: many; DNA: TGCAGCGGGGCCTCACCGGCCACTGAAGCTTTCTTT; CDR3: CSGASPATEAFF
V: TRBV11-2; J: TRBJ2-1; D: NA; size: many; DNA: TGTGCCAGCACGCGCTATTCGGATGAGCAGTTCTTC; CDR3: CASTRYSDEQFF
V: TRBV7-9; J: TRBJ1-1; D: NA; size: NA; DNA: TGTGCCAGCCGATTGAGTAAGGGGGGGGAGGGGAGCACTGAAGCTTTCTTT; CDR3: CASRLSKGGEGSTEAFF
V: TRBV5-1; J: TRBJ2-1; D: NA; size: NA; DNA: TGCGCCAGCAGCTTGATTCAGGGAAAAAATGAGCAGTTCTTC; CDR3: CASSLIQGKNEQFF
V: TRBV14; J: TRBJ2-1; D: TRBD2; size: NA; DNA: TGTGCCAGCAGCCGGGACTACTCGGCAAATGAGCAGTTCTTC; CDR3: CASSRDYSANEQFF
V: TRBV7-9; J: TRBJ2-7; D: NA; size: NA; DNA: TGTGCCAGCAGCGCCGGGCCTGAGCAGTACTTC; CDR3: CASSAGPEQYF
V: TRBV11-2; J: TRBJ2-4; D: NA; size: once; DNA: TGTGCCAGCAGCTTAGATATCGGGGTGCAAAGGAACATTCAGTACTTC; CDR3: CASSLDIGVQRNIQYF